These T cell receptor beta chains were read from a single sample in a study of blood T cell repertoires in COVID-19. Libraries were prepared by immunoSEQ multiplex PCR; TCRdb keeps only in-frame clonotypes and omits some of them. Among 120,000 to 150,000 clones listed, 85% were seen once. Sequencing was carried out using peripheral blood. The receptor set was obtained from a man aged 45 to 65 with acute or convalescent COVID-19. CDR3s include the opening cysteine and the closing phenylalanine or tryptophan. The D gene is left open where the match is weak. For some rows the clone size is stated as once, few or many, or as a class when expanded; others skip it.

>TRBJ1-2|-|TRBV24-1|TRBD1
TGTGCCACCAGTGATGGGACAGCGCGGGGCTACACCTTC
CATSDGTARGYTF
>TRBJ2-1|-|TRBV7-8|-
TGTGCCAGCAGCCCCTTCGTGGACAGTGCTTGGAATGAGCAGTTCTTC
CASSPFVDSAWNEQFF
>TRBJ1-5|-|TRBV19|-
TGTGCCAGTAGTATAGTTTCAGGCGCCTATAGCAATCAGCCCCAGCATTTT
CASSIVSGAYSNQPQHF
>TRBJ1-1|-|TRBV5-1|TRBD1
TGCGCCAGCAGCTTGGCGGGACAGGTGAACACTGAAGCTTTCTTT
CASSLAGQVNTEAFF
>TRBJ2-5|-|TRBV18|-
TGTGCCAGCTCACCAAAAATCGGCAGGACGGGGGAGACCCAGTACTTC
CASSPKIGRTGETQYF
>TRBJ2-2|once|TRBV6-6|-
TGTGCCAGCACCACACAGGGATCCGGGGAGCTGTTTTTT
CASTTQGSGELFF
>TRBJ1-5|-|TRBV27|TRBD1
TGTGCCAGCAGTCCGACAGGGAACGCTTGGTGGCATTTT
CASSPTGNAWWHF
>TRBJ2-5|-|TRBV29-1|TRBD1
TGCAGCGTCTCCCAGGGGGCTGGAGAGACCCAGTACTTC
CSVSQGAGETQYF
>TRBJ1-2|few|TRBV5-4|-
TGTGCCAGCATGAATCGGAGTACGACAGGTGGCTACACCTTC
CASMNRSTTGGYTF
>TRBJ1-1|-|TRBV5-1|-
TGCGCCAGCAGCTATCAGGGAGGCAAGGGCACTGAAGCTTTCTTT
CASSYQGGKGTEAFF
>TRBJ1-2|-|TRBV9|-
TGTGCCAGCAGCCCCGCCTCGGGGAACTATGGCTACACCTTC
CASSPASGNYGYTF
>TRBJ2-1|few|TRBV9|TRBD2
TGTGCCAGCGGAGCCGGGACTACCTACAATGAGCAGTTCTTC
CASGAGTTYNEQFF
>TRBJ1-5|-|TRBV11-2|TRBD1
TGTGCCAGCAGCTCCCGGGACAGAGATCAGCCCCAGCATTTT
CASSSRDRDQPQHF
>TRBJ1-5|few|TRBV10-3|-
TGTGCTATCAGTATGGAGGTGAGCAATCAGCCCCAGCATTTT
CAISMEVSNQPQHF
>TRBJ2-7|-|TRBV19|-
TGTGCCAGTAGTGCTCCCCAGGGAACGCGCTACGAGCAGTACTTC
CASSAPQGTRYEQYF
>TRBJ2-3|-|TRBV4-1|TRBD2
TGCGCCAGCAGCCAGTCTAGCGGGGGACGCACAGATACGCAGTATTTT
CASSQSSGGRTDTQYF
>TRBJ1-1|-|TRBV5-1|-
TGCGCCAGCAGCCCCTTTATGGAGCGCACTGAAGCTTTCTTT
CASSPFMERTEAFF
>TRBJ1-4|-|TRBV20-1|TRBD1
TGCAGTGCTAGTCAGGATTCAGGGGGGAATGAAAAACTGTTTTTT
CSASQDSGGNEKLFF
>TRBJ1-3|-|TRBV11-3|-
TGTGCCAGCAGCCCACAGGGTCTCTCTGGAAACACCATATATTTT
CASSPQGLSGNTIYF
>TRBJ2-2|-|TRBV5-1|TRBD1
TGCGCCAGCAGCCTTCGACAGGGTGAGGTCGGGGAGCTGTTTTTT
CASSLRQGEVGELFF
>TRBJ1-2|-|TRBV14|TRBD1
TGTGCCAGCAGCCAGCGGACAGGGTCTGGGGACTATGGCTACACCTTC
CASSQRTGSGDYGYTF
>TRBJ1-3|-|TRBV5-4|-
TGTGCCAGCAGCCGTGACAGTGGAAACACCATATATTTT
CASSRDSGNTIYF
>TRBJ1-5|-|TRBV28|-
TGTGCCAGCAGTTTTCAGGGCGGGGCTGGATATCAGCCCCAGCATTTT
CASSFQGGAGYQPQHF
>TRBJ1-5|-|TRBV6-2/TRBV6-3|TRBD1
TGTGCCAGCAGTGGGGCAGGGGGCTTTCAGCCCCAGCATTTT
CASSGAGGFQPQHF
>TRBJ1-1|-|TRBV6-5|-
TGTGCCAGCACCATGGGTCAGGGTGATTCTGAAGCTTTCTTT
CASTMGQGDSEAFF
>TRBJ1-2|-|TRBV27|-
TGTGCCAGCGTAGGAGCTCGAGGCTACACCTTC
CASVGARGYTF
>TRBJ1-2|few|TRBV6-6|-
TGTGCCAGCAGCCTGGGAGTCTATGGCTACACCTTC
CASSLGVYGYTF
>TRBJ2-7|-|TRBV4-2|TRBD2
TGTGCCAGCAGCCAAGTGGCGGGAGGTATCCACGAGCAGTACTTC
CASSQVAGGIHEQYF
>TRBJ2-7|-|TRBV6-5|-
TGTGCCAGCAGTTACTCGAGACAGGGAGGTATCGAGCAGTACTTC
CASSYSRQGGIEQYF
>TRBJ1-6|-|TRBV6-5|-
TGTGCCAGCAGTTACAGCCGAAACCCGGTTGGTTCACCCCTCCACTTT
CASSYSRNPVGSPLHF
>TRBJ1-2|once|TRBV20-1|-
TGCAGTGCTAGTAGCGTCCAGGGCAACTATGGCTACACCTTC
CSASSVQGNYGYTF